This TCR beta chain was recovered during a study of cytomegalovirus exposure and HLA in healthy donors. General observations from the study: TCR association rates varied by HLA locus in a later analysis, with DRB1 highest and HLA-C lowest. Reported results showed that the classifier diagnosed cytomegalovirus status with high specificity and sensitivity.

This CDR3 region has 14 residues. The trim removed 5 bases at V and 7 bases at J, leaving 5 bases unmatched. Germline assignment: CDR1 SEHNR and CDR2 FQNEAQ (reference sequence). Each donor's status was that of a healthy bone marrow donor. Points on this clone: Its antigen is not identified.

PCR amplification relied on 60 Vbeta primers (plus 13 Jbeta primers). Clones were read by immunoSEQ multiplex PCR, and TCRdb kept only the in-frame ones, dropping some. The repertoire holds some 98,000 clones, with about 70% as singletons. The rearrangement uses TRBV7-9 and TRBJ1-6; 7 bases align to TRBD1. This sequence was found in a human donor in good health. The specimen was PBMCs. CDR3 residues: CASSAGTVNSPLHF. CDR3 DNA sequence: TGTGCCAGCAGCGCCGGGACAGTGAATTCACCCCTCCACTTT.